The entry below describes one T cell receptor beta chain. Original processing methods: Reference gene primer amplification in the assay estimated nucleated cell counts. TCRdb's copy holds only in-frame clones and misses some; the assay was immunoSEQ multiplex PCR. V and J calls and clone size are given by that table; D and trimming were obtained from the DNA. This table holds about 240,000 clones, approximately 80% found once. The data derive from a study of blood T cell repertoires in COVID-19. Study-wide context: Samples taken during acute and convalescent COVID-19 were collected in the United States, Italy and Spain. T cells, B-cell-depleted T cells, or PBMCs supplied cDNA or gDNA.

Followed longitudinally, the Seattle patients had been enrolled during active infection. This CDR3 is 16 amino acids long. The V and J ends lost 0 bases and 3 bases, in that order; junction bases with no gene match: 5. The germline V gene encodes CDR1 SNHLY and CDR2 FYNNEI. The rearrangement uses TRBV2 and TRBJ1-2; 9 bases are a match to TRBD1. Material for sequencing was peripheral blood. The TCR sequence derives from a woman aged 80 or over with COVID-19, enrolled during active disease. The CDR3 DNA is TGTGCCAGCAGTGAAGCGGTAGGACAGGGGCACTATGGCTACACCTTC. The encoded protein is CASSEAVGQGHYGYTF.